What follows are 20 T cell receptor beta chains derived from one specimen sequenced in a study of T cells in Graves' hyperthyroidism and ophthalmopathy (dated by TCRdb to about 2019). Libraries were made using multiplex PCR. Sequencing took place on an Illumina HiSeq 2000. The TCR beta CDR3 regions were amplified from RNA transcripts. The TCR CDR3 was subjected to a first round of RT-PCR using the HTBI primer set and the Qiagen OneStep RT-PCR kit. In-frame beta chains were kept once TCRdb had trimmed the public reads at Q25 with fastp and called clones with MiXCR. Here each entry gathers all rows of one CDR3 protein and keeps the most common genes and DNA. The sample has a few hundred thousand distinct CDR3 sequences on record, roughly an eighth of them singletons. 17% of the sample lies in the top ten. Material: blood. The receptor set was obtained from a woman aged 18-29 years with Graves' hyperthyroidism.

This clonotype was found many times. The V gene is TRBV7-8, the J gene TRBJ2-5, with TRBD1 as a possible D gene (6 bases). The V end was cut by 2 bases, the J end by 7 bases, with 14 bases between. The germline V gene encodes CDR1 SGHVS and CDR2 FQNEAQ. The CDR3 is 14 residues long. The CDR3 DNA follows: TGTGCCAGCAGCTTATTCCCAGGGGCGCGGACCCAGTACTTC. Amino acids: CASSLFPGARTQYF.

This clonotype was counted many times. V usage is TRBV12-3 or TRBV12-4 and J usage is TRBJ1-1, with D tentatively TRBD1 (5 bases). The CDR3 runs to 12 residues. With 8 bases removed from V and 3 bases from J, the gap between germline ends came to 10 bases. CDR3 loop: CASWGRDTEAFF. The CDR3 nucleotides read TGTGCCAGCTGGGGCAGAGACACTGAAGCTTTCTTT.

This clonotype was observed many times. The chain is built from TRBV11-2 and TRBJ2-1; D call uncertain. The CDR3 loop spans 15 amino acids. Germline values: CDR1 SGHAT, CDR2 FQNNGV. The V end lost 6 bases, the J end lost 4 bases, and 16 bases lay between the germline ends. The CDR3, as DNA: TGTGCCAGCAGGGGCTTCTCCATATTTTACAATGAGCAGTTCTTC. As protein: CASRGFSIFYNEQFF.

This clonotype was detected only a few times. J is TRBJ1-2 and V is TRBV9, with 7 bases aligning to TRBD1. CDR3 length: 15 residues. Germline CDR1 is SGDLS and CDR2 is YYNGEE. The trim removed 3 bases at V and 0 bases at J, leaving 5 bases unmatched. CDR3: CASSGDREANYGYTF. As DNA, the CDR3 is TGTGCCAGCAGCGGAGACAGGGAAGCTAACTATGGCTACACCTTC.

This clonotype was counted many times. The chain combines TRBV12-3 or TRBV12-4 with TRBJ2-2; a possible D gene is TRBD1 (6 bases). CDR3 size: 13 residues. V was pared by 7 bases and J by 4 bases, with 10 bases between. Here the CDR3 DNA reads TGTGCCAGCACCCCACAGGGCACCGGGGAGCTGTTTTTT. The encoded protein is CASTPQGTGELFF.

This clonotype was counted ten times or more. DNA for the CDR3: TGTGCCAGCAGTTTACCAGGGGTTACTAATTCACCCCTCCACTTT. Amino acid sequence: CASSLPGVTNSPLHF. This chain joins TRBV28 and TRBJ1-6, with D possibly TRBD1 on 6 matching bases. V gave up 2 bases and J gave up 6 bases, with 11 bases separating them. The CDR3 is made up of 15 amino acids. Germline loops: CDR1 MDHEN, CDR2 SYDVKM.

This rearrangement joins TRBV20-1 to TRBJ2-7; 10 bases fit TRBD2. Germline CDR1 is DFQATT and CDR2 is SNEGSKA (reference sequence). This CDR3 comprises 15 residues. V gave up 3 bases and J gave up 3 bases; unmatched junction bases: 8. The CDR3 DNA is TGCAGTGCTAGCCTTGTAGCGGGAGGTAGCTACGAGCAGTACGTC. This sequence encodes CSASLVAGGSYEQYV.

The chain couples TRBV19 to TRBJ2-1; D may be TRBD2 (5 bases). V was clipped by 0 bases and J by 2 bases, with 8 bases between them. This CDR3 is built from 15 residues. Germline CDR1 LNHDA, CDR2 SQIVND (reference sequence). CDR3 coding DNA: TGTGCCAGTAGTATAGAGAGCGGAGCCTACAATGAGCAGTTCTTC. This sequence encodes CASSIESGAYNEQFF.

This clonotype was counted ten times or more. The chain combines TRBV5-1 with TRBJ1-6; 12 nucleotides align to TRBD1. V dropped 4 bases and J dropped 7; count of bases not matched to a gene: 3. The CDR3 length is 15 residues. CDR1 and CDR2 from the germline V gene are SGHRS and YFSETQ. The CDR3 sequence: CASSRDRGQNSPLHF. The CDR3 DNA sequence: TGCGCCAGCAGCCGGGACAGGGGGCAGAATTCACCCCTCCACTTT.

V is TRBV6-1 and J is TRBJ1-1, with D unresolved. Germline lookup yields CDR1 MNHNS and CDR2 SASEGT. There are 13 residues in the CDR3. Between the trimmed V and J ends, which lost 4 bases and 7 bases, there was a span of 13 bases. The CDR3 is CASSVRVEDEAFF. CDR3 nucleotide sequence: TGTGCCAGCAGTGTTAGGGTAGAAGATGAAGCTTTCTTT.

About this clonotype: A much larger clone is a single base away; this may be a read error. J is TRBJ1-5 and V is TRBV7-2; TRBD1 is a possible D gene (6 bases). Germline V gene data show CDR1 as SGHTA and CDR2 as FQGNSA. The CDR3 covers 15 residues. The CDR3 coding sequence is TGTGCCGGCAGTACGTCCGGGACATCTTATCAGCCCCAGCATTTT. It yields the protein CAGSTSGTSYQPQHF.

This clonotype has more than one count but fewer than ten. CDR3 region: CASSPRAVAKNIQYF. CDR3 nucleotides: TGTGCCAGCAGTCCACGAGCAGTAGCCAAAAACATTCAGTACTTC. V and J are TRBV6-1 and TRBJ2-4; no reliable D call. This CDR3 has 15 residues. Between the trimmed V and J ends, which lost 5 bases and 0 bases, there was a span of 11 bases. CDR1 MNHNS and CDR2 SASEGT come from the germline V gene.

The CDR3 coding sequence is TGTGCCAGTAGTATAGGAGTAAGCGGGGAGCAGTACTTC. Encoded protein: CASSIGVSGEQYF. J is TRBJ2-7 and V is TRBV19; tentative D call: TRBD2 (6 bases). Between the trimmed V and J ends, which lost 1 base and 7 bases, there was a span of 11 bases. This CDR3 spans 13 amino acids. Per the germline V gene, CDR1 is LNHDA and CDR2 is SQIVND (reference sequence).

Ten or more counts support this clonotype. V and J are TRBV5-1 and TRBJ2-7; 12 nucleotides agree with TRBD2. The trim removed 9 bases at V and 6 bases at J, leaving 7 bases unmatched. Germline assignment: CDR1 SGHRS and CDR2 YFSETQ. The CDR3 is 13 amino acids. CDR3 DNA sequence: TGCGCCACCAAACCGGGACTAGCGGGCGAGCAGTACTTC. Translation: CATKPGLAGEQYF.

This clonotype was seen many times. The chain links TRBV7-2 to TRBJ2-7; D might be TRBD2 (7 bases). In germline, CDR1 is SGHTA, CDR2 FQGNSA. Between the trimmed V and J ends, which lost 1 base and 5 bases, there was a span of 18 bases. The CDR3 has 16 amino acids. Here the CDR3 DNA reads TGTGCCAGCAGCTTAGTGGGGGGGCTCGGAAGCAACGAGCAGTACTTC. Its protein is CASSLVGGLGSNEQYF.

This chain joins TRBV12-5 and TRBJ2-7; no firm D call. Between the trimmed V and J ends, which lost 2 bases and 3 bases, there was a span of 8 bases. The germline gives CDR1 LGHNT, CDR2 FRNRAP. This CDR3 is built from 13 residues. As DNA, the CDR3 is TGTGCTAGTGGTTTGTGGCAGAACTACGAGCAGTACTTC. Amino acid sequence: CASGLWQNYEQYF.

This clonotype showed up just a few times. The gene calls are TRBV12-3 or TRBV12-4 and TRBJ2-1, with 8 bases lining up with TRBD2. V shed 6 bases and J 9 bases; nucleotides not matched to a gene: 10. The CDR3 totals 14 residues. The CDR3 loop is CASSSGLVVVEQFF. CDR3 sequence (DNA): TGTGCCAGCAGCTCGGGACTAGTAGTGGTTGAGCAGTTCTTC.

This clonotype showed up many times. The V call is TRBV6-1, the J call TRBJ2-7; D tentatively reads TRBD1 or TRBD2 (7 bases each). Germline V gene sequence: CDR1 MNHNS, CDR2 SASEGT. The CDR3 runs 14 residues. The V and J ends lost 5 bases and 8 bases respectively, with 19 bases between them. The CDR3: CASSLGRGHMKQYF. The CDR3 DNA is TGTGCCAGCAGTTTGGGGAGGGGGCATATGAAGCAGTACTTC.

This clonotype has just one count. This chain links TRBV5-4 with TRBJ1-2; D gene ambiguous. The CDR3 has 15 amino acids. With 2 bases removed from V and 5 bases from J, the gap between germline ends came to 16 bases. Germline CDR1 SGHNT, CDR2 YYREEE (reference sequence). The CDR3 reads CASSLITRERYGYTF. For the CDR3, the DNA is TGTGCCAGCAGCTTAATAACACGGGAACGGTATGGCTACACCTTC.

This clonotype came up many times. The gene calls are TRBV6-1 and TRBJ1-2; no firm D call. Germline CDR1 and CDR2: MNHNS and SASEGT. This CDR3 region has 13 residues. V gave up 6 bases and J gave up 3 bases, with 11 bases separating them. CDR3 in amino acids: CASRGVADYGYTF. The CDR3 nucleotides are TGTGCCAGCAGAGGAGTTGCGGACTATGGCTACACCTTC.